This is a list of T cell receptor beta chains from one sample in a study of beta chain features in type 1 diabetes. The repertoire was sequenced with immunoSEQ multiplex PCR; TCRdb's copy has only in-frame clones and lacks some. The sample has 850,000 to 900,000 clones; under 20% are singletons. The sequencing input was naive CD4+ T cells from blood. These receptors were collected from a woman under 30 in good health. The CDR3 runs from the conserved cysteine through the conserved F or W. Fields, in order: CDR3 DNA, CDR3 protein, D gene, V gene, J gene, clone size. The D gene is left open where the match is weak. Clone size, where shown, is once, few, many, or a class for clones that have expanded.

TGTGCCAGCAGCCGAGGGACTAGTGTCACCGGGGAGCTGTTTTTT	CASSRGTSVTGELFF	TRBD2	TRBV7-9	TRBJ2-2	few
TGTGCCAGCTCACCACAGAACATGAACACTGAAGCTTTCTTT	CASSPQNMNTEAFF	-	TRBV18	TRBJ1-1	-
TGTGCCAGCAGCACATCAACTAGTTCCGACGAGCAGTACTTC	CASSTSTSSDEQYF	-	TRBV7-9	TRBJ2-7	few
TGCAGTGTCGGGGGACAGACCCAGTACTTC	CSVGGQTQYF	-	TRBV20-1	TRBJ2-5	few
TGTGCCACCACTCAGGGGAGCTACGAGCAGTACTTC	CATTQGSYEQYF	-	TRBV10-3	TRBJ2-7	-
TGTGCCAGCAGAACGGGGCAGGGCGACCAGTACTTC	CASRTGQGDQYF	-	TRBV13	TRBJ2-7	few
TGTGCCAGCTCACAACACCGGGACAGGGACACTGAAGCTTTCTTT	CASSQHRDRDTEAFF	TRBD1	TRBV18	TRBJ1-1	few
TGCGCCAGCAGCCAAGTTTCGCCAGACAACTATGGCTACACCTTC	CASSQVSPDNYGYTF	-	TRBV4-3	TRBJ1-2	few
TGTGCCAGCAGACCACTAGCGGGGGGCACAGATACGCAGTATTTT	CASRPLAGGTDTQYF	TRBD2	TRBV7-2	TRBJ2-3	-
TGTGCCAGCAGCGGGACAGGGGGAGGCTACACCTTC	CASSGTGGGYTF	TRBD1	TRBV9	TRBJ1-2	few
TGTGCCAGCAGCCGAGGTAGCGGGAGTTTCCGCAATGAGCAGTTCTTC	CASSRGSGSFRNEQFF	TRBD2	TRBV28	TRBJ2-1	-
TGTGCCAGCAGCCAACCGGTTGGGACCTACAATGAGCAGTTCTTC	CASSQPVGTYNEQFF	-	TRBV14	TRBJ2-1	few
TGTGCCAGCAGCGAAACCCCTCGGACGGTAGCTTATGGCTACACCTTC	CASSETPRTVAYGYTF	-	TRBV2	TRBJ1-2	-
TGTGCCAGCACCTCGTACCTCGGACTGTATAGCAATCAGCCCCAGCATTTT	CASTSYLGLYSNQPQHF	-	TRBV28	TRBJ1-5	few
TGTGCCAGCAGTTCGCCCACGACAGGCACACGTGCTGAAGCTTTCTTT	CASSSPTTGTRAEAFF	-	TRBV28	TRBJ1-1	few
TGCGCGAGCAGCAGTGGGGGGAGTAGCACAGATACGCAGTATTTT	CASSSGGSSTDTQYF	-	TRBV4-1	TRBJ2-3	-
TGTGCCAGCAGCTTGGAAGGGGGGGATACGCAGTATTTT	CASSLEGGDTQYF	-	TRBV5-4	TRBJ2-3	-
TGCAGCGTGTGGATGCGTTACAACAATGAGCAGTTCTTC	CSVWMRYNNEQFF	-	TRBV29-1	TRBJ2-1	few
TGTGCCAGCAGCCCGCAGGAATACAATGAGCAGTTCTTC	CASSPQEYNEQFF	-	TRBV7-2	TRBJ2-1	few
TGTGCCACCAGCGGAAGACGGACTCCTAGCAATCAGCCCCAGCATTTT	CATSGRRTPSNQPQHF	-	TRBV15	TRBJ1-5	-
TGCGCCAGCAGCTTGGAATTGGGGGCGTTCGAGCAGTACTTC	CASSLELGAFEQYF	-	TRBV5-1	TRBJ2-7	-
TGTGCCAGCAGCCAAACTAGCGGCACAGATACGCAGTATTTT	CASSQTSGTDTQYF	TRBD2	TRBV7-9	TRBJ2-3	many
TGTGCCAGCAGCTCCCAAGAATATCAGCCCCAGCATTTT	CASSSQEYQPQHF	-	TRBV7-3	TRBJ1-5	-
TGTGCCAGCAACGATGGTGGACTAGCAGGCTACGAGCAGTACTTC	CASNDGGLAGYEQYF	TRBD2	TRBV6-6	TRBJ2-7	-